What follows describes a single TCR beta chain. The target of this receptor is not known. No qualities accompany the bases; no much larger clone lies one base away. V is reduced by 5 bases and J by 5 bases, leaving a spacing of 16 bases between them. CDR1 SGHAT and CDR2 FQNNGV were looked up in the germline V gene. Taken from cysteine to phenylalanine, the CDR3 has 15 residues. Here the CDR3 DNA is all that survives: 45 bases in frame from base 1. According to the study, the label for this sample's treatment or condition signals: in vitro stimulation with specific CMV peptide epitopes to enrich CMV-specific T cells. These data come from a study of T cell repertoires in cytomegalovirus infection (dated by TCRdb to the late 2010s). For context, the study as a whole: The peptide stimulations were aimed at well-studied HLA-B-restricted epitopes as well as recently identified HLA-C-restricted CMV epitopes, whose presentation resists viral immunomodulation. The HLA type of each donor mattered for the analysis, because public TCR beta signatures pointed to carriage of CMV infection along with the matching HLA type. Overall results and qualifications from the work: The ex vivo response was dominated by HLA-C-restricted CMV-specific TCR beta clonotypes, which also provided the single most frequent clonotype in two of eight donors. Cumulative frequency of public TCR beta family members discriminated carriers of CMV infection plus the relevant HLA type in this cohort and an independent approximately 370-donor cohort.

The sequencing machine was an Illumina HiSeq 1500. TCRdb itself trimmed the public reads at Q25 with fastp, ran MiXCR and retained productive beta chains. Each entry merges the rows of one CDR3 protein and shows their most common DNA and genes. In this sample the table shows 300,000 to 400,000 distinct CDR3 sequences, under 35% of which occur a single time. About 20% of the sample is held by the ten biggest clonotypes. The clonotype was recovered from a human donor in good health (CMV status not recorded). Some clones in this sample may be carry-over from other donors' samples. The sequence joins TRBV11-2 to TRBJ1-3, with no confident D gene call. Sample: cultured PBMCs, taken from culture after CMV antigen stimulation. Here the CDR3 is given as CASSSRTVERNTIYF. The DNA sequence is TGTGCCAGCAGCAGTAGGACGGTCGAAAGAAACACCATATATTTT.